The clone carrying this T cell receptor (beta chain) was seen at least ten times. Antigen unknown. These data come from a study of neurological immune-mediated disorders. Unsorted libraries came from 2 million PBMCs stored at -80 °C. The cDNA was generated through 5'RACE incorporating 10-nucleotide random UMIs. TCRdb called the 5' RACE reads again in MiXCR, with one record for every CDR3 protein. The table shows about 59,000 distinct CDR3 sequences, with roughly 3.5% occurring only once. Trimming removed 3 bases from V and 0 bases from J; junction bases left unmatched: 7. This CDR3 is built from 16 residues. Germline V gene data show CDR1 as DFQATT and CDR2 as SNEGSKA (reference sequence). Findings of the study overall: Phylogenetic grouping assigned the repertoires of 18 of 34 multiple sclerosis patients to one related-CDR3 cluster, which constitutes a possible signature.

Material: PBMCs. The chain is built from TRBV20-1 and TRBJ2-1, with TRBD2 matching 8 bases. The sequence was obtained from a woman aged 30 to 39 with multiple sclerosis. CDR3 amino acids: CSARDPGTSSYNEQFF. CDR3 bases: TGCAGTGCTAGGGACCCCGGGACTAGCTCCTACAATGAGCAGTTCTTC.